A selection of T cell receptor beta chains follows, all from one sample in a study of T-cell memory formation after mild COVID-19. Each CDR3 protein is one row after TCRdb ran MiXCR on the 5' RACE reads. The data contain 430,000 or so distinct CDR3 sequences, approximately 25% of them singletons. The sequencing sample was made of PBMCs or a T cell subset sorted from them (not recorded which). The receptors derive from an adult woman who had mild COVID-19 (a few samples of this study predate the infection). Cell type and time point are not known. The CDR3 runs from the conserved cysteine through the conserved F or W. Each record gives: V gene, D gene, J gene, clone size, CDR3 DNA, CDR3 protein. D genes are given only for firm matches. A clone size is listed for some rows: how often the clone was seen (once, few, many), or a class if it is expanded.

TRBV12-3/TRBV12-4	TRBD1	TRBJ2-1	few	TGTGCCAGCAGTCTGGGGACAGGGGGCGACTGGGAGAATGAGCAGTTCTTC	CASSLGTGGDWENEQFF
TRBV4-3	TRBD1	TRBJ2-7	few	TGCGCCAGCAGCCACTCCGGGACAGGCGCCTACGAGCAGTACTTC	CASSHSGTGAYEQYF
TRBV7-8	.	TRBJ2-7	few	TGTGCCAGCAGCTTAGCAGGGGGATACTCCTACGAGCAGTACTTC	CASSLAGGYSYEQYF
TRBV12-3/TRBV12-4	.	TRBJ2-2	few	TGTGCCAGCAGCGAGACGGTGGAGCTGTTTTTT	CASSETVELFF
TRBV6-1	TRBD2	TRBJ2-5	few	TGTGCCAGCAGTGAAGCTAGCGGGGGACAAGAGACCCAGTACTTC	CASSEASGGQETQYF
TRBV5-5	.	TRBJ1-4	few	TGTGCCAGCAGCTTGGCACCTACGGGACAACGGTTTTTT	CASSLAPTGQRFF
TRBV7-9	TRBD1	TRBJ2-1	few	TGTGCCAGCAGCCCTCGACAGGGGGCTCGCGATGAGCAGTTCTTC	CASSPRQGARDEQFF
TRBV6-6	TRBD1	TRBJ2-5	few	TGTGCCAGCAGTCCTCCCGGGACAGGGGGCTTAGGGACCCAGTACTTC	CASSPPGTGGLGTQYF
TRBV18	TRBD1	TRBJ2-5	few	TGTGCCAGCTCACCACGGACAGGGGACCAAGAGACCCAGTACTTC	CASSPRTGDQETQYF
TRBV24-1	TRBD2	TRBJ2-1	.	TGTGCCACCAGTGATTTTGATAGCGGGACTCCGGATGAGCAGTTCTTC	CATSDFDSGTPDEQFF
TRBV28	.	TRBJ2-7	few	TGTGCCACCGAACCACAGGGATTCAGCTACGAGCAGTACTTC	CATEPQGFSYEQYF
TRBV7-9	TRBD2	TRBJ2-3	.	TGTGCCAGCAGCCCAGCGGGAGGCCTACCTTCAGATACGCAGTATTTT	CASSPAGGLPSDTQYF
TRBV12-3/TRBV12-4	.	TRBJ2-7	few	TGTGCCAGCACCGGAACAGGGATTATCTCCTACGAGCAGTACTTC	CASTGTGIISYEQYF
TRBV2	TRBD2	TRBJ2-3	.	TGTGCCAGTGACCTAGCGGGCACAGATACGCAGTATTTT	CASDLAGTDTQYF
TRBV5-4	.	TRBJ1-6	.	TGTGCCAGCAGCATGAAATTAGGGAATTCACCCCTCCACTTT	CASSMKLGNSPLHF
TRBV19	TRBD2	TRBJ2-5	few	TGTGCCAGTAATGCGGCGGTGGGAGGGCCGGGTGCAGAGACCCAGTACTTC	CASNAAVGGPGAETQYF
TRBV7-9	.	TRBJ1-5	.	TGTGCCAGCAGCTTTATCAATCAGCCCCAGCATTTT	CASSFINQPQHF
TRBV20-1	TRBD2	TRBJ2-7	many	TGCAGTGCTAGCACTAGCGGGGGGTTCTCCTACGAGCAGTACTTC	CSASTSGGFSYEQYF